This TCR beta chain was observed in a study of blood T cell repertoires in COVID-19. Study as a whole: Whether acute or convalescent, the COVID-19 samples came from the United States, Italy and Spain.

The CDR3 is made up of 14 amino acids. The germline gives CDR1 MGHRA, CDR2 YSYEKL. Trimming shortened V by 1 base and J by 7 bases, and 13 bases separated the two germline ends. Here immunoSEQ multiplex PCR was the method, and the copy in TCRdb shows in-frame clones only, minus some. This table holds over 150,000 clones, approximately 80% found once. The gene calls are TRBV4-1 and TRBJ1-2; D gene ambiguous. Sequencing was performed on PBMCs or T cells enriched from blood (not recorded which). The TCR originated in a woman aged 55-70 years who had recovered from COVID-19. The CDR3 DNA sequence: TGCGCCAGCAGCCAAGGCGGAGGGTTGGGTGGCTACACCTTC. Translating it yields CASSQGGGLGGYTF.